The present T cell receptor beta chain was sequenced within a study of OX40 agonist ivuxolimab in advanced cancers. Study-level points and caveats: Still undetermined is the antigen specificity of the expanded peripheral T cells. Among the least clonally expanded were partial responders at 0.1-3.0 mg/kg. Averaged across samples, CD8+ T cells carried more expanded clones than CD4+ did. Both blood CD4+ and CD8+ T cells showed clonal growth by week 6 at 0.1 to 3.0 mg/kg.

Trimming took 4 bases from V and 1 from J, leaving 13 bases between them. There are 15 residues in the CDR3. Germline CDR1 and CDR2: LGHNA and YNFKEQ. This clone was observed a few times. The antigen is undetermined. This table comes from immunoSEQ multiplex PCR, and its TCRdb copy is limited to in-frame clones, with some not included. The table lists tens of thousands of clones, approximately 80% of them singletons, with 5.5% to 7.5% in the top ten. The receptor was derived from an adult with an advanced solid tumor such as melanoma, head and neck, liver or kidney cancer. Sequences were derived from CD4+ or CD8+ T cells sorted from blood, sampled in a trial of the OX40 agonist ivuxolimab. This rearrangement joins TRBV4-2 to TRBJ1-1; a possible D gene is TRBD1 (6 bases). The CDR3 region has the DNA TGTGCCAGCAGCCTCGGGGCACAGGGGAACACTGAAGCTTTCTTT. This encodes CASSLGAQGNTEAFF.